The rows below give T cell receptor beta chains drawn from one sample of a study of T-cell reconstitution after alpha-beta-depleted transplantation in children. TCRdb re-called the PCR reads with MiXCR, one entry per CDR3 protein. The sample includes around 70,000 distinct CDR3 sequences, roughly a tenth of them seen just once. The material was PBMCs, obtained before TCRalphabeta/CD19-depleted stem cell transplant. These receptors all come from a boy younger than 18 with acute myeloid leukemia, due to receive a stem cell transplant. Both conserved end residues are part of each CDR3. The order of the fields is J gene, D gene, V gene, clone size, CDR3 protein, CDR3 DNA. D genes are given only for firm matches. Expanded clones get a size class; other rows say once, few or many, or leave the size out.

>TRBJ1-6|.|TRBV27|many
CASSLSPTGWNSPLHF
TGTGCCAGCAGTTTATCGCCTACAGGGTGGAATTCACCCCTCCACTTT
>TRBJ1-4|.|TRBV13|many
CASSFPDKKKLFF
TGTGCCAGCAGCTTCCCGGACAAAAAAAAACTGTTTTTT
>TRBJ2-1|.|TRBV12-3/TRBV12-4|many
CASSFSDHYYNYNEQFF
TGTGCCAGCAGTTTTTCGGACCACTACTATAATTACAATGAGCAGTTCTTC
>TRBJ2-5|.|TRBV29-1|many
CSVEDGDLGETQYF
TGCAGCGTTGAAGACGGAGACTTAGGGGAGACCCAGTACTTC
>TRBJ2-2|.|TRBV10-3|many
CAIRDGRSNTGELFF
TGTGCCATCAGGGATGGACGGTCCAACACCGGGGAGCTGTTTTTT
>TRBJ2-1|TRBD2|TRBV7-2|many
CASNRLASNEQFF
TGTGCCAGCAACCGACTAGCGAGCAATGAGCAGTTCTTC
>TRBJ2-5|TRBD2|TRBV7-9|many
CASSPPRIAGDNQETQYF
TGTGCCAGCAGCCCCCCTCGAATAGCGGGGGATAATCAAGAGACCCAGTACTTC
>TRBJ2-1|.|TRBV6-5|many
CASIPGRGPSSYNEQFF
TGTGCCAGCATCCCGGGGCGGGGGCCCAGCTCCTACAATGAGCAGTTCTTC
>TRBJ2-1|TRBD1|TRBV4-3|.
CASSQTNRGGRATPGGEQFF
TGCGCCAGCAGCCAAACAAACAGGGGTGGGCGGGCAACACCTGGGGGTGAGCAGTTCTTC
>TRBJ1-1|.|TRBV6-5|many
CASSRGGLNTEAFF
TGTGCCAGCAGTCGGGGGGGACTAAACACTGAAGCTTTCTTT
>TRBJ2-3|TRBD2|TRBV6-1|many
CASSRESGGATDTQYF
TGTGCCAGCAGCAGGGAGAGCGGGGGGGCGACGGATACGCAGTATTTT
>TRBJ2-5|TRBD2|TRBV6-2/TRBV6-3|many
CASSYSGTRETQYF
TGTGCCAGCAGTTACTCCGGGACTAGAGAGACCCAGTACTTC
>TRBJ2-1|.|TRBV12-3/TRBV12-4|many
CASSPTPGIGEQFF
TGTGCCAGCAGTCCAACGCCCGGTATAGGTGAGCAGTTCTTC
>TRBJ2-3|TRBD2|TRBV20-1|few
CSASWTSGRAPDTQYF
TGCAGTGCTAGTTGGACTAGCGGGAGGGCCCCCGATACGCAGTATTTT
>TRBJ1-1|.|TRBV4-2|many
CASSPEGFMNTEAFF
TGTGCCAGCAGCCCGGAGGGATTCATGAACACTGAAGCTTTCTTT
>TRBJ1-3|.|TRBV6-5|many
CASSSYSGRGAGNTIYF
TGTGCCAGCAGTTCCTATTCGGGGAGAGGGGCCGGAAACACCATATATTTT
>TRBJ2-3|TRBD2|TRBV12-3/TRBV12-4|many
CASSLSSGGTTDTQYF
TGTGCCAGCAGTTTATCTAGCGGGGGGACCACAGATACGCAGTATTTT
>TRBJ2-2|TRBD2|TRBV20-1|many
CSILAGANTGELFF
TGCAGTATTCTAGCGGGGGCGAACACCGGGGAGCTGTTTTTT
>TRBJ1-5|.|TRBV5-1|many
CASSFDGSSPQHF
TGCGCCAGCAGCTTTGACGGGAGTTCGCCCCAGCATTTT
>TRBJ2-5|TRBD2|TRBV7-2|many
CASSRRLAGGVGETQYF
TGTGCCAGCAGCAGACGCCTAGCGGGAGGGGTCGGTGAGACCCAGTACTTC
>TRBJ2-2|TRBD2|TRBV20-1|many
CSARILLAGTSVGELFF
TGCAGTGCTAGGATACTCCTTGCCGGGACTAGCGTCGGGGAGCTGTTTTTT
>TRBJ1-1|.|TRBV7-9|few
CASSLVVGTPEAFF
TGTGCCAGCAGCTTAGTGGTGGGGACACCTGAAGCTTTCTTT
>TRBJ2-1|.|TRBV9|many
CASSVSAQTNEQFF
TGTGCCAGCAGCGTTTCCGCGCAGACTAATGAGCAGTTCTTC
>TRBJ1-1|.|TRBV5-1|many
CASSLTAMNTEAFF
TGCGCCAGCAGCCTGACAGCCATGAACACTGAAGCTTTCTTT
>TRBJ2-1|.|TRBV9|many
CASSVLGSYNEQFF
TGTGCCAGCAGCGTACTAGGCTCCTACAATGAGCAGTTCTTC
>TRBJ2-7|.|TRBV20-1|few
CSATEAFYEQYF
TGCAGTGCCACGGAAGCCTTCTACGAGCAGTACTTC
>TRBJ2-1|.|TRBV5-4|many
CASSLGTAAILDEQFF
TGTGCCAGCAGCTTGGGGACCGCTGCTATACTCGATGAGCAGTTCTTC
>TRBJ1-6|.|TRBV5-1|many
CASSLAGSSYNSPLHF
TGCGCCAGCAGCTTGGCCGGCAGCTCCTATAATTCACCCCTCCACTTT
>TRBJ2-5|.|TRBV20-1|many
CSATRRTQEMAQYF
TGCAGTGCTACCCGACGGACCCAAGAGATGGCCCAGTACTTC
>TRBJ2-7|TRBD2|TRBV7-3|many
CASSLGTSASYEQYF
TGTGCCAGCAGCTTAGGAACTAGCGCCTCCTACGAGCAGTACTTC
>TRBJ1-6|.|TRBV7-3|few
CASSLKGDSPLHF
TGTGCCAGCAGCCTAAAGGGGGATTCACCCCTCCACTTT
>TRBJ2-3|.|TRBV28|many
CASSLIRRRTTHTDTQYF
TGTGCCAGCAGTTTGATCAGGCGTAGAACCACACACACAGATACGCAGTATTTT
>TRBJ2-2|.|TRBV24-1|many
CATSDTGVNTGELFF
TGTGCCACCAGTGACACGGGGGTTAACACCGGGGAGCTGTTTTTT
>TRBJ2-5|TRBD2|TRBV3-1|.
CASSQVLGLAGAETQYF
TGTGCCAGCAGCCAAGTCCTGGGGCTAGCGGGAGCAGAGACCCAGTACTTC